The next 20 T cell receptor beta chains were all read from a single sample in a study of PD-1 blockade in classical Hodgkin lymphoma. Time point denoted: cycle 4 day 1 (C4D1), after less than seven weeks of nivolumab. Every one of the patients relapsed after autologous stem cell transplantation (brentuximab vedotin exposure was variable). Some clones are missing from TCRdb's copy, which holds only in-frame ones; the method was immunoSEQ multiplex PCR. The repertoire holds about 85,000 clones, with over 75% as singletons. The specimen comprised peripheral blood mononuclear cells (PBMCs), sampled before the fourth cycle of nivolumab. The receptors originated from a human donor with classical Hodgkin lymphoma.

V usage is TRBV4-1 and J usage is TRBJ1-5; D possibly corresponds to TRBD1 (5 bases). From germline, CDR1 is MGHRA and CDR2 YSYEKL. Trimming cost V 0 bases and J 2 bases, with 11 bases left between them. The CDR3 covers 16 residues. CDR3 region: CASSQDGGIGNQPQHF. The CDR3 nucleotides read TGCGCCAGCAGCCAAGATGGGGGGATAGGCAATCAGCCCCAGCATTTT.

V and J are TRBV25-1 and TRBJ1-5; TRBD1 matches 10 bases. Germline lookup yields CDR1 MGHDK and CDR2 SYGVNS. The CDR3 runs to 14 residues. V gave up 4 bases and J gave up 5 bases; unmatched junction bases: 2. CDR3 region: CASSAGQGDQPQHF. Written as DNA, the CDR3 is TGTGCCAGCAGTGCCGGACAGGGGGATCAGCCCCAGCATTTT.

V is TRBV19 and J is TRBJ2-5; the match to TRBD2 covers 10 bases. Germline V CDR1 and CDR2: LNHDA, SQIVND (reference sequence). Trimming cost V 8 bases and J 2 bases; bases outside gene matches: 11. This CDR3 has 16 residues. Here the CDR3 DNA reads TGTGCCAGTGGAGTTGGGGTTAGCGGGGGGCAAGAGACCCAGTACTTC. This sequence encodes CASGVGVSGGQETQYF.

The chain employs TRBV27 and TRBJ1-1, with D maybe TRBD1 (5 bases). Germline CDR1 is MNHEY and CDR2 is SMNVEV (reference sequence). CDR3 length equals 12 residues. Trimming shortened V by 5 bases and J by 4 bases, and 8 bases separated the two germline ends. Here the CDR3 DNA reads TGTGCCAGCAGTGGGGGTGTCACTGAAGCTTTCTTT. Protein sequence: CASSGGVTEAFF.

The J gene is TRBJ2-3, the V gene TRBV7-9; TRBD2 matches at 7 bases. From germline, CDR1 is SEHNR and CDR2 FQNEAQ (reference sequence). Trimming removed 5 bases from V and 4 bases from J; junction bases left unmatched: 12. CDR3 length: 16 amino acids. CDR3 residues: CASSENPGGLADTQYF. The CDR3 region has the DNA TGTGCCAGCAGCGAAAACCCGGGGGGACTCGCAGATACGCAGTATTTT.

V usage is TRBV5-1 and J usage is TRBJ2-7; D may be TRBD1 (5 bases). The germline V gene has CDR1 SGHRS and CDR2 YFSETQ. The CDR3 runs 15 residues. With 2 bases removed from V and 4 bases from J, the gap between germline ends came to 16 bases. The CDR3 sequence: CASSLAQGVWYEQYF. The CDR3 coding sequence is TGCGCCAGCAGCTTAGCCCAGGGTGTCTGGTACGAGCAGTACTTC.

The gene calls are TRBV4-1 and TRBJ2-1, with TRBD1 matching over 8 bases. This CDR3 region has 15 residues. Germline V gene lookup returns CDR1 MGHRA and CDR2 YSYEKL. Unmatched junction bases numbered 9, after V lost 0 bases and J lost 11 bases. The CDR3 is CASSQDGTGQDQQFF. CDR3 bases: TGCGCCAGCAGCCAAGACGGGACAGGCCAAGACCAGCAGTTCTTC.

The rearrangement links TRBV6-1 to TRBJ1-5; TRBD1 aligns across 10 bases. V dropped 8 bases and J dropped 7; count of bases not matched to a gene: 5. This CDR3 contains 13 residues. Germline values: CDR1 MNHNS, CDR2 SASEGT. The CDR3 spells CASRDRGEQPQHF. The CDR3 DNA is TGTGCCAGCCGGGACAGGGGCGAACAGCCCCAGCATTTT.

For the CDR3, the DNA is TGCGCCAGCAGCAACACAGGGGGCTTAGACTATGGCTACACCTTC. Protein sequence: CASSNTGGLDYGYTF. The genes are TRBV5-1 and TRBJ1-2; 9 bases agree with TRBD1. V was clipped by 4 bases and J by 3 bases; unmatched bases: 7. Germline V gene data show CDR1 as SGHRS and CDR2 as YFSETQ. This CDR3 spans 15 amino acids. The whole variable domain, filled in from reference TRBV5-1 and TRBJ1-2, reads KAGVTQTPRYLIKTRGQQVTLSCSPISGHRSVSWYQQTPGQGLQFLFEYFSETQRNKGNFPGRFSGRQFSNSRSEMNVSTLELGDSALYLCASSNTGGLDYGYTFGSGTRLTVV.

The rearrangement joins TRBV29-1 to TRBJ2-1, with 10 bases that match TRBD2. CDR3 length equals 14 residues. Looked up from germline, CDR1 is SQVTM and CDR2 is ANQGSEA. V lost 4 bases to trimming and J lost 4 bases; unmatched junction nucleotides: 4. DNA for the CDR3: TGCAGCGTTGTACTAGCGGGGATTTACAATGAGCAGTTCTTC. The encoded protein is CSVVLAGIYNEQFF.

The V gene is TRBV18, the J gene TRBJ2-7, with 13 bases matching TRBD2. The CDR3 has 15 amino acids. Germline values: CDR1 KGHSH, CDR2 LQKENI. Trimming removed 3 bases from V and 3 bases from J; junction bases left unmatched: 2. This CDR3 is CASSPRTSGGYEQYF. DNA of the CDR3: TGTGCCAGCTCACCTAGGACTAGCGGGGGCTACGAGCAGTACTTC.

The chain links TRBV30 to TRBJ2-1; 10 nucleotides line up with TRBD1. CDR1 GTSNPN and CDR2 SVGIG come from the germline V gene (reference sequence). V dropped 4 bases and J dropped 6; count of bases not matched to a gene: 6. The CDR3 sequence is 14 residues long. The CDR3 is CAWTGGTGVNEQFF. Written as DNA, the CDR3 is TGTGCCTGGACTGGCGGGACAGGGGTCAATGAGCAGTTCTTC.

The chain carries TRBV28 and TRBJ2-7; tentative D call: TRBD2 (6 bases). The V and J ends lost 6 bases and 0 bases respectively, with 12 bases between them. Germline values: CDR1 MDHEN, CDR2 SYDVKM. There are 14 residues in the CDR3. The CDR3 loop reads CASRKREDSYEQYF. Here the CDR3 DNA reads TGTGCCAGCAGGAAGAGGGAGGACTCCTACGAGCAGTACTTC.

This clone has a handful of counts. The DNA for the CDR3 is TGTGCCAGCAGCTCACGGGACAGGGGCTACGAGCAGTACTTC. It specifies CASSSRDRGYEQYF. J is TRBJ2-7 and V is TRBV7-6; TRBD1 agrees at 10 bases. The V segment lost 4 bases and the J segment 3 bases; nucleotides outside the gene matches: 3. Per germline, CDR1 SGHVS and CDR2 FNYEAQ. The CDR3 has 14 residues.

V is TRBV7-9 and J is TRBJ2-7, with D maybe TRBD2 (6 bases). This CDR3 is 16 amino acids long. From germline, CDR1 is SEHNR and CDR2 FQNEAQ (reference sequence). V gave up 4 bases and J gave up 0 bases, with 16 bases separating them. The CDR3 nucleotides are TGTGCCAGCAGCTCGGCCGGGGCGGGAAGCTCCTACGAGCAGTACTTC. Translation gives CASSSAGAGSSYEQYF.

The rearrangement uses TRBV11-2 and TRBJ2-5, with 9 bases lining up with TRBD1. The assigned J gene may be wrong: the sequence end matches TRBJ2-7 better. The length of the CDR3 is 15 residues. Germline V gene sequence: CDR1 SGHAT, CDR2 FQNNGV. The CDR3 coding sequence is TGTGCCAGCAGCTCCGGACAGGGGACTTACTACGAGCAGTACTTC. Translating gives CASSSGQGTYYEQYF.

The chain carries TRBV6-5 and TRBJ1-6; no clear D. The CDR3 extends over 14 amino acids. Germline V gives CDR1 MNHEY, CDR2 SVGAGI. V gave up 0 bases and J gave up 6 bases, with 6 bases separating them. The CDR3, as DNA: TGTGCCAGCAGTTACTCCGGTCCTAATTCACCCCTCCACTTT. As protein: CASSYSGPNSPLHF.

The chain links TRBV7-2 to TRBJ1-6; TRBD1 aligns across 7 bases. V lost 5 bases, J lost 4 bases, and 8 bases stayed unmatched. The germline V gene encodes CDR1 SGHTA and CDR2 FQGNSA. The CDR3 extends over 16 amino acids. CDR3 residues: CASSASTGTYNSPLHF. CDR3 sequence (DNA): TGTGCCAGCAGCGCCTCGACAGGGACGTATAATTCACCCCTCCACTTT.

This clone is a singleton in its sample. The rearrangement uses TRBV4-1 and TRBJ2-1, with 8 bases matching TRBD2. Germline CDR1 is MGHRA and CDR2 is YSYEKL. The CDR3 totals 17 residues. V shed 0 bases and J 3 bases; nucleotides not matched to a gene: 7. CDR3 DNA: TGCGCCAGCAGCCAAGATTTGGCTAGCGGGCACTACAATGAGCAGTTCTTC. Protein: CASSQDLASGHYNEQFF.

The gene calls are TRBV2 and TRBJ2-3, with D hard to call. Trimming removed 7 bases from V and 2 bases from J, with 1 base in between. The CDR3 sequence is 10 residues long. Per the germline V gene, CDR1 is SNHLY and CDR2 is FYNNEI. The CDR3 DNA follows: TGTGCCAGCAACACAGATACGCAGTATTTT. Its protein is CASNTDTQYF.